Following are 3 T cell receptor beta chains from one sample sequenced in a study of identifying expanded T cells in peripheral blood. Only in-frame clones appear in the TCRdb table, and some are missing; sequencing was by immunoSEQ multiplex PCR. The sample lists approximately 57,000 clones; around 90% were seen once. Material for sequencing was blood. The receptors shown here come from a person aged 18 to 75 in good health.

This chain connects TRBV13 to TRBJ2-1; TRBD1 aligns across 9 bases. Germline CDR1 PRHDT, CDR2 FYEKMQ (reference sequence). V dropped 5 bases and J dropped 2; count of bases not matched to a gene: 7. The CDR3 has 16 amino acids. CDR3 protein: CASSLRTGVPYNEQFF. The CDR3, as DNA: TGTGCCAGCAGCCTTCGGACAGGGGTTCCCTACAATGAGCAGTTCTTC.

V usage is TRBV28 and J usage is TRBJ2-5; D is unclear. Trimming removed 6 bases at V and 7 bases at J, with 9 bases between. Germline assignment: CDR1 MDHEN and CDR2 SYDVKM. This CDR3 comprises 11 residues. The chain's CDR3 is CASSTRRTQYF. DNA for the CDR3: TGTGCCAGCAGCACCAGAAGGACCCAGTACTTC.

The CDR3 nucleotides read TGTGCCAGCAGTTTGCGGGCCGGCTCCTACAATGAGCAGTTCTTC. Protein product: CASSLRAGSYNEQFF. The genes are TRBV27 and TRBJ2-1, with D possibly TRBD2 on 5 matching bases. The germline V gene encodes CDR1 MNHEY and CDR2 SMNVEV (reference sequence). This CDR3 is 15 amino acids long. Deletions cut 3 bases from V and 0 bases from J, with 9 bases between.